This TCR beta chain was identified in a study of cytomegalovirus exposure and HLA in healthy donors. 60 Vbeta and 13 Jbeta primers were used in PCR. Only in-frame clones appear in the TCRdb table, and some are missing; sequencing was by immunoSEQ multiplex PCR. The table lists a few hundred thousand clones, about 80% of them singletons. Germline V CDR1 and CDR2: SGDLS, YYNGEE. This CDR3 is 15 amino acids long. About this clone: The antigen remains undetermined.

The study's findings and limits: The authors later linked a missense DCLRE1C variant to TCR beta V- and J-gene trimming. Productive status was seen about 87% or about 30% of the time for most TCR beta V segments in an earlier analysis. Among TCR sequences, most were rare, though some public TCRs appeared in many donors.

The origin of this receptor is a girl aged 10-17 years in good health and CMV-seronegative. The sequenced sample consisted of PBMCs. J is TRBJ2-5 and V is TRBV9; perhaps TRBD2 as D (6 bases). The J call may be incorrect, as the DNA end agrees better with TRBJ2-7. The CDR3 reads CASSVGLGNSYEQYF. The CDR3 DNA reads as TGTGCCAGCAGCGTAGGACTAGGGAACTCCTACGAGCAGTACTTC.